Below, 12 T cell receptor beta chains from the same sample are listed, as sequenced in a study of shared clonotypes between healthy human individuals. Assay used: immunoSEQ multiplex PCR; TCRdb lists only in-frame clones, some missing. This table has some 1,600,000 clones, about 98% appearing once. The sample comprised naive CD4+ T cells sorted from blood. Subset reported: CD45RA+ positively selected. The source is a man aged 25 to 40 in good health.

The J gene is TRBJ2-1, the V gene TRBV7-9, with D possibly TRBD1 on 6 matching bases. V was pared by 1 base and J by 4 bases, with 8 bases between. The CDR3 length is 14 residues. The germline gives CDR1 SEHNR, CDR2 FQNEAQ (reference sequence). The CDR3 DNA reads as TGTGCCAGCAGCTTAGACAGGGAATACAATGAGCAGTTCTTC. Protein: CASSLDREYNEQFF. Filled out from reference TRBV7-9 and TRBJ2-1, the complete variable domain reads DTGVSQNPRHKITKRGQNVTFRCDPISEHNRLYWYRQTLGQGPEFLTYFQNEAQLEKSRLLSDRFSAERPKGSFSTLEIQRTEQGDSAMYLCASSLDREYNEQFFGPGTRLTVL.

Turning to this clone: This sample also contains other DNA sequences that code for the same CDR3. V gene TRBV7-8 combines with J gene TRBJ2-5, with D unresolved. The V gene lost 1 base and the J gene lost 3 bases, with 3 bases spanning the gap. CDR1 SGHVS and CDR2 FQNEAQ come from the germline V gene. The CDR3 contains 12 residues. The CDR3 region has the DNA TGTGCCAGCAGCTTAGGGAAAGAGACCCAGTACTTC. Protein: CASSLGKETQYF. The whole variable domain, remainder taken from reference TRBV7-8 and TRBJ2-5, is GAGVSQSPRYKVAKRGQDVALRCDPISGHVSLFWYQQALGQGPEFLTYFQNEAQLDKSGLPSDRFFAERPEGSVSTLKIQRTQQEDSAVYLCASSLGKETQYFGPGTRLLVL.

The chain joins TRBV19 to TRBJ2-7; 9 bases match TRBD2. Germline CDR1 and CDR2: LNHDA and SQIVND (reference sequence). The CDR3 length is 15 residues. J was trimmed by 3 bases and V by 4 bases; bases with no gene match: 7. CDR3: CASSSLAGGYYEQYF. In DNA, the CDR3 is TGTGCCAGTAGTAGTCTGGCGGGAGGGTACTACGAGCAGTACTTC.

The chain employs TRBV18 and TRBJ1-4; D unresolved. Germline V gene lookup returns CDR1 KGHSH and CDR2 LQKENI. The CDR3 runs to 16 residues. V was clipped by 4 bases and J by 0 bases, with 12 bases between them. CDR3 residues: CASSRKSDATNEKLFF. CDR3 nucleotides: TGTGCCAGCTCACGAAAATCAGACGCAACTAATGAAAAACTGTTTTTT.

V gene TRBV6-5 combines with J gene TRBJ2-3; perhaps TRBD1 as D (5 bases). The germline V gene has CDR1 MNHEY and CDR2 SVGAGI. V was cut by 0 bases and J by 1 base, with 8 bases left in between. This CDR3 region has 15 residues. The CDR3 DNA reads as TGTGCCAGCAGTTACTCGGCCAGGGGCACAGATACGCAGTATTTT. This encodes CASSYSARGTDTQYF.

In its sample, this clone was seen once. J is TRBJ1-3 and V is TRBV7-2; no firm D call. V shed 2 bases and J shed 4 bases, with 15 bases lying between them. CDR1 SGHTA and CDR2 FQGNSA come from the germline V gene. This CDR3 contains 16 residues. The CDR3 DNA reads as TGTGCCAGCAGCTTATACAATAGGCAGCTAGGAAACACCATATATTTT. This translates into CASSLYNRQLGNTIYF.

This clone was recorded only once. The same CDR3 also results from other DNA sequences found in this sample. This rearrangement joins TRBV5-6 to TRBJ2-7; 7 bases align to TRBD1. The germline CDR1 and CDR2 sequences are SGHDT and YYEEEE. Germline trimming cut 4 bases from V and 2 bases from J; bases unmatched to any gene: 3. This CDR3 has 13 residues. The CDR3 DNA follows: TGTGCCAGCAGCCGGGACAGAGCCTACGAGCAGTACTTC. This codes for CASSRDRAYEQYF.

The V gene is TRBV5-6, the J gene TRBJ2-1, with TRBD1 matching 7 bases. This CDR3 is 12 amino acids long. Trimming cost V 0 bases and J 12 bases; bases outside gene matches: 3. Looked up from germline, CDR1 is SGHDT and CDR2 is YYEEEE. CDR3 sequence (DNA): TGTGCCAGCAGCTTGGGACAGGGTGGGCAGTTCTTC. This gives the protein CASSLGQGGQFF.

This chain joins TRBV7-8 and TRBJ2-7; D may be TRBD2 (5 bases). Germline V gene sequence: CDR1 SGHVS, CDR2 FQNEAQ. This CDR3 contains 15 residues. V lost 1 base, J lost 3 bases, and 13 bases lay in between. The CDR3 DNA reads TGTGCCAGCAGCTTAGGACCCGGACTCTTCTACGAGCAGTACTTC. It codes for CASSLGPGLFYEQYF.

The chain is built from TRBV7-2 and TRBJ2-7; the match to TRBD1 covers 7 bases. Germline assignment: CDR1 SGHTA and CDR2 FQGNSA. CDR3 length: 12 amino acids. The V gene end was trimmed by 5 bases and the J gene end by 7 bases; junction bases not matched to a gene: 5. The CDR3 coding sequence is TGTGCCAGCAGCCCTTTGGACAGGGAGCAGTACTTC. Its translation is CASSPLDREQYF.

V usage is TRBV11-3 and J usage is TRBJ2-1; D is tentatively TRBD1 or TRBD2 (5 bases each). The CDR3 contains 16 residues. V shed 5 bases and J shed 0 bases, with 14 bases lying between them. The germline V gene encodes CDR1 SGHNT and CDR2 YENEEA. CDR3 region: CASSDRWGASYNEQFF. The CDR3 region has the DNA TGTGCCAGCAGCGACAGATGGGGAGCCTCCTACAATGAGCAGTTCTTC. Based on the CDR3 plus reference TRBV11-3 and TRBJ2-1, the full variable domain is EAGVVQSPRYKIIEKKQPVAFWCNPISGHNTLYWYLQNLGQGPELLIRYENEEAVDDSQLPKDRFSAERLKGVDSTLKIQPAELGDSAVYLCASSDRWGASYNEQFFGPGTRLTVL.

The rearrangement links TRBV18 to TRBJ2-4; D is undetermined. V was trimmed by 1 base and J by 3 bases, leaving 10 bases between them. Germline V gene lookup returns CDR1 KGHSH and CDR2 LQKENI. The length of the CDR3 is 15 residues. CDR3 region: CASSPQPVGKNIQYF. The CDR3 DNA reads TGTGCCAGCTCACCACAACCAGTTGGCAAAAACATTCAGTACTTC.